This record looks at one TCR beta chain sequence and its context. Genomic DNA, serving as template, underwent TCR beta VDJ and CDR3 profiling. TCRdb ran MiXCR on the reads and lists one entry per CDR3 protein. The repertoire holds some 180,000 distinct CDR3 sequences, with around 50% as singletons. This entry comes from a study of CD8+CD57+ T cells in acquired aplastic anemia. Germline lookup yields CDR1 SNHLY and CDR2 FYNNEI. V lost 3 bases and J lost 2; bases outside the gene matches: 2. This CDR3 has 14 amino acids. An expansion of CD8+CD57+ cells by flow cytometry had been shown in patients chosen for sequencing.

Sequencing was performed on sorted CD4+, CD8+, or CD8+CD57+ T cells (not recorded which) from PBMCs. The clonotype originates from a human donor with aplastic anemia. The chain carries TRBV2 and TRBJ1-1; 8 bases align to TRBD1. CDR3 sequence: CASSEDRANTEAFF. The CDR3 nucleotides read TGTGCCAGCAGTGAGGACAGGGCTAACACTGAAGCTTTCTTT.